These T cell receptor beta chains were read from a single sample in a study of cytotoxic CD8 clonotypes in ibrutinib-treated CLL. TCRdb keeps only in-frame clones here, not all; method: immunoSEQ multiplex PCR. The sample records 250,000 to 350,000 clones, roughly four fifths being singletons. Sequenced here: PBMCs, sampled at disease progression, from a patient treated with ibrutinib. Receptors were obtained from a human donor with chronic lymphocytic leukemia. Each CDR3 is given with its conserved first and last residue. A D gene is named only where the DNA matches it firmly. Not every row has a clone size; where given, it reads once, few, many or a size class.

D gene	V gene	clone size	J gene	CDR3 DNA	CDR3 protein
TRBD1	TRBV2	-	TRBJ2-1	TGTGCCAGCAGGGGGGGGACAGGGTTATACAATGAGCAGTTCTTC	CASRGGTGLYNEQFF
-	TRBV7-6	-	TRBJ2-7	TGTGCCAGCAGCGACTGGTCGGGGAACGAGCAGTACTTC	CASSDWSGNEQYF
-	TRBV9	few	TRBJ2-6	TGTGCCAGCAGCGTAGCGACCCTTTACTCTGGGGCCAACGTCCTGACTTTC	CASSVATLYSGANVLTF
TRBD2	TRBV5-1	-	TRBJ2-5	TGCGCCAGCAGCTTAAGCGGGGCGGAGACCCAGTACTTC	CASSLSGAETQYF
TRBD2	TRBV4-1	few	TRBJ2-3	TGCGCCAGCAGAGGCGCGGGGGGCCGCACAGATACGCAGTATTTT	CASRGAGGRTDTQYF
-	TRBV29-1	-	TRBJ2-5	TGCAGCGTTGAAGGGCTTCTGGGAGAGACCCAGTACTTC	CSVEGLLGETQYF
-	TRBV9	once	TRBJ1-2	TGTGCCAGCAGCGTAGAAATGAACTATGGCTACACCTTC	CASSVEMNYGYTF
-	TRBV29-1	-	TRBJ1-1	TGCAGCGTTGACGGGGGGGGACGGGCTTTCTTT	CSVDGGGRAFF
-	TRBV14	-	TRBJ2-7	TGTGCCAGCAGCCGCCAAACCATGGAGGGGGCGGATTACGAGCAGTACTTC	CASSRQTMEGADYEQYF
-	TRBV2	-	TRBJ2-3	TGTGCCAGCACCCGGGACATCAGAGATACGCAGTATTTT	CASTRDIRDTQYF
-	TRBV28	once	TRBJ2-1	TGTGCCAGCAGTTTAAGGTCTGGCGATGAGCAGTTCTTC	CASSLRSGDEQFF
TRBD1	TRBV7-9	-	TRBJ2-2	TGTGCCAGCAGCTCTACGACAGGGGGCAACACCGGGGAGCTGTTTTTT	CASSSTTGGNTGELFF
TRBD1	TRBV23-1	once	TRBJ2-5	TGCGCCAGCAGTCAATCGAAGGACAGGGGACACCAAGAGACCCAGTACTTC	CASSQSKDRGHQETQYF
TRBD2	TRBV6-6	few	TRBJ2-3	TGTGCCAGCTTAGCGGGGGTTCGGGATACGCAGTATTTT	CASLAGVRDTQYF
-	TRBV27	-	TRBJ1-5	TGTGCCAGGCGCCCGGGGGGCCTAAATCAGCCCCAGCATTTT	CARRPGGLNQPQHF
-	TRBV6-1	-	TRBJ1-2	TGTGCCAGCACCCCCCTCAGTGTGGGAGGAGGCTACACCTTC	CASTPLSVGGGYTF
-	TRBV7-3	few	TRBJ2-1	TGTGCCAGCAGCTTGGTGGGCGGTGAGCAGTTCTTC	CASSLVGGEQFF
-	TRBV6-5	-	TRBJ1-2	TGTGCCAGCAGGGAGAAAGGCTATGGCTACACCTTC	CASREKGYGYTF
TRBD1	TRBV5-5	-	TRBJ1-3	TGTGCCAACTTCGACAGGGAACCTTTCTCTGGAAACACCATATATTTT	CANFDREPFSGNTIYF
-	TRBV28	-	TRBJ2-3	TGTGCCAGCAGTTTCCCCGGAAGCACAGATACGCAGTATTTT	CASSFPGSTDTQYF
-	TRBV5-8	once	TRBJ2-7	TGTGCCAGCAGCATTGGACAGATCTACGAGCAGTACTTC	CASSIGQIYEQYF
TRBD1	TRBV9	few	TRBJ1-2	TGTGCCAGCAGCCCACCGACAGGGTATGGCTACACCTTC	CASSPPTGYGYTF
-	TRBV7-9	-	TRBJ1-4	TGTGCCAGCAGCTTAGGTGTGGTCAGGCCACTCCCTAATGAAAAACTGTTTTTT	CASSLGVVRPLPNEKLFF
-	TRBV28	-	TRBJ2-5	TGTGCCAGCAGGGAAGCAGGGACACCACAAGAGACCCAGTACTTC	CASREAGTPQETQYF
-	TRBV6-6	-	TRBJ1-6	TGTGCCAGCAGTTATAATGCTTCACCCCTCCACTTT	CASSYNASPLHF
-	TRBV7-9	once	TRBJ1-3	TGTGCCAGCAGCCATTCAAGGCCGCTCTCTGGAAACACCATATATTTT	CASSHSRPLSGNTIYF
-	TRBV5-4	-	TRBJ1-1	TGTGCCAGCAGCTTGAAGACAGGCGTGAACACTGAAGCTTTCTTT	CASSLKTGVNTEAFF
-	TRBV18	few	TRBJ2-7	TGTGCCAGCTCACCGGTACGAGCCTACGAGCAGTACTTC	CASSPVRAYEQYF
TRBD1	TRBV29-1	-	TRBJ1-2	TGCAGCGTAGGACAGGGGGGCTATGGCTACACCTTC	CSVGQGGYGYTF
-	TRBV10-2	once	TRBJ1-1	TGCGCCAGCAGGGGGCCACAGGGATATGATACTGAAGCTTTCTTT	CASRGPQGYDTEAFF
-	TRBV18	-	TRBJ2-3	TGTGCCAGCTCACCAGGGGTTGGAGATACGCAGTATTTT	CASSPGVGDTQYF
-	TRBV12-5	-	TRBJ2-5	TGTGCTAGTGGTTTGACCCCGGGAGAGGAGACCCAGTACTTC	CASGLTPGEETQYF
TRBD1	TRBV28	once	TRBJ2-5	TGTGCCAGCAGTTTTAGGGGACAGGGGGTCCCCCAGTACTTC	CASSFRGQGVPQYF
TRBD1	TRBV15	-	TRBJ1-3	TGTGCCACCAGCGGCCCGGGACAGGGGTATGGAAACACCATATATTTT	CATSGPGQGYGNTIYF
-	TRBV11-3	-	TRBJ2-1	TGTGCCAGCAGCTTAGGTGGGGTGGGCTACAATGAGCAGTTCTTC	CASSLGGVGYNEQFF
-	TRBV15	-	TRBJ1-1	TGTGCCACCAGCAGAAATTGGGGACCGACTGAAGCTTTCTTT	CATSRNWGPTEAFF
-	TRBV15	-	TRBJ2-7	TGTGCCACCAGCCGTCCCTCCAAGGGGTTAGGAGAGCAGTACTTC	CATSRPSKGLGEQYF
-	TRBV19	-	TRBJ1-2	TGTGCCAGTATGTCCCAGGAGGCTCTCTATGGCTACACCTTC	CASMSQEALYGYTF
TRBD1	TRBV5-1	-	TRBJ2-7	TGCGCCAGCGGCCCCGGGACAGGGGGTGAGCAGTACTTC	CASGPGTGGEQYF
TRBD1	TRBV5-1	-	TRBJ2-7	TGCGCCAGCAGCTCGACAGGGGCCTACGAGCAGTACTTC	CASSSTGAYEQYF
-	TRBV5-1	few	TRBJ1-6	TGCGCCAGCTGCAGCTCCTATAATTCACCCCTCCACTTT	CASCSSYNSPLHF
-	TRBV9	once	TRBJ2-3	TGTGCCAGCAGCGTAGAAAACCGGGGGGATACGCAGTATTTT	CASSVENRGDTQYF
TRBD1	TRBV5-1	-	TRBJ2-7	TGCGCCAGCAGCTGGGGGGACAGGGAGCCGTCCTACGAGCAGTACTTC	CASSWGDREPSYEQYF
-	TRBV29-1	-	TRBJ1-1	TGCAGCGCTACGGGACAGAACACTGAAGCTTTCTTT	CSATGQNTEAFF
TRBD1	TRBV6-1	-	TRBJ1-2	TGTGCCAGCAGTTTGGACAGGGCCTATGGCTACACCTTC	CASSLDRAYGYTF
TRBD2	TRBV6-5	-	TRBJ2-1	TGTGCCAGCAGTTCGAGAGGGCTAGCGGGTATTGGTGAGCAGTTCTTC	CASSSRGLAGIGEQFF
-	TRBV2	few	TRBJ2-7	TGTGCCAGCTCCTGGGCTGGATACGAGCAGTACTTC	CASSWAGYEQYF
-	TRBV18	-	TRBJ1-1	TGTGCCAGCTCACCAGAGACAGGGAACACTGAAGCTTTCTTT	CASSPETGNTEAFF
-	TRBV9	-	TRBJ2-7	TGTGCCAGCAGCCCCGATCCGGGCAGAGTCTCCTACGAGCAGTACTTC	CASSPDPGRVSYEQYF
-	TRBV12-5	-	TRBJ2-1	TGTGCTAGTGGCCCATGGGACCAGCAGTTCTTC	CASGPWDQQFF
TRBD1	TRBV5-1	-	TRBJ1-1	TGCGCCAGCAGCAGCAGGACAGGGTCGGACGACACTGAAGCTTTCTTT	CASSSRTGSDDTEAFF
-	TRBV9	-	TRBJ2-1	TGTGCCAGCAGCGGCTCCGGCGGGGCTTACAATGAGCAGTTCTTC	CASSGSGGAYNEQFF
-	TRBV27	-	TRBJ2-5	TGTGCCAGCAGTTTTGCGGGGAAGAAAGAGACCCAGTACTTC	CASSFAGKKETQYF
-	TRBV28	-	TRBJ1-1	TGTGCCAGCAGTTTAAACGTCGGAATGAACACTGAAGCTTTCTTT	CASSLNVGMNTEAFF
TRBD1	TRBV9	-	TRBJ1-1	TGTGCCAGCAGCGTTACAGGGGACTTGGGAGCTTTCTTT	CASSVTGDLGAFF